This T cell receptor beta chain was documented in a study of blood T cells in healthy people across ages. Findings and caveats of the study: Naive T cell percentage by flow cytometry tracked strongly with beta diversity. Older individuals had lower TCR beta diversity per million T cells (the decline was roughly linear). It was the long-lived donors that had more naive CD4+ cells and higher diversity than aged donors.

With a J-beta primer mix and a sample-barcoded 5' primer, a second PCR ran about 7 to 12 cycles. TCRdb passed the 5' RACE reads through MiXCR, listing each CDR3 protein once. The repertoire holds about 620,000 distinct CDR3 sequences, with around a fifth as singletons. This clonotype has a handful of counts. What it binds is not known. This CDR3 is 15 amino acids long. The ends lost 4 bases at V and 2 bases at J; junction bases unmatched: 4. The germline V gene encodes CDR1 KGHDR and CDR2 SFDVKD. The sequence was collected from a man between 65 and 79 years old in good health. Sample: blood. This chain joins TRBV24-1 and TRBJ2-3; 8 bases map to TRBD2. In nucleotides, the CDR3 is TGTGCCACCAGTGAGACTAGCGAACCCACAGATACGCAGTATTTT. Translating it yields CATSETSEPTDTQYF.